This TCR beta chain was sequenced during a study of blood T cell repertoires in COVID-19. The method was immunoSEQ multiplex PCR; TCRdb's version includes in-frame clones alone and lacks a portion of them. The sample records 200,000 to 250,000 clones, 88% being singletons. This CDR3 region has 16 residues. V trimming: 3 bases; J trimming: 10 bases; junction bases outside the gene matches: 9. The germline gives CDR1 GTSNPN, CDR2 SVGIG (reference sequence). The receptor was derived from a young man with active or convalescent COVID-19. V gene TRBV30 combines with J gene TRBJ2-1; 16 bases are shared with TRBD2. The sequencing input was peripheral blood. The CDR3 sequence is CAWSADPGLAGGEQFF. The CDR3 DNA sequence: TGTGCCTGGAGCGCAGATCCGGGACTAGCGGGAGGGGAGCAGTTCTTC.